The 27 T cell receptor beta chains presented below share a single source sample, sequenced in a study of T cell repertoires in cytomegalovirus infection. No antigen is known for these receptors. TCRdb re-called the reads through MiXCR, storing one row per CDR3 protein. The data contain approximately 990,000 distinct CDR3 sequences, approximately 31% of them seen just once; the ten biggest clones take up 13%. The sequencing here drew on cultured CD8+ T cells from PBMCs, taken from culture after CMV antigen stimulation. These TCRs come from a human donor in good health (CMV status not recorded). Some clones in this sample may be carry-over from other donors' samples.

The chain carries TRBV12-3 or TRBV12-4 and TRBJ2-1; D call uncertain. The CDR3 loop spans 11 amino acids. The V end was cut by 5 bases, the J end by 7 bases, with 6 bases between. The CDR3 DNA reads as TGTGCCAGCAGTCCCGAGAATGAGCAGTTCTTC. Translation: CASSPENEQFF.

The rearrangement links TRBV6-6 to TRBJ2-5; D unclear. Trimming left V 7 bases short and J 7 bases short, with 22 bases between. Germline V gives CDR1 MNHNY, CDR2 SVGAGI (reference sequence). The CDR3 runs 15 residues. CDR3: CASTDVGSGSGTQYF. The CDR3 DNA is TGTGCCAGCACCGACGTGGGCTCGGGTTCGGGGACCCAGTACTTC.

The chain combines TRBV12-5 with TRBJ1-5, with D possibly TRBD1 on 5 matching bases. The V end was cut by 1 base, the J end by 0 bases, with 13 bases between. The CDR3 is made up of 17 amino acids. Germline CDR1 reads LGHNT; CDR2 reads FRNRAP. CDR3 DNA: TGTGCTAGTGGTTTGGGACCCCGGGGGTCTAGCAATCAGCCCCAGCATTTT. Its protein is CASGLGPRGSSNQPQHF.

This sequence joins TRBV6-1 and TRBJ2-1; D is uncertain. V was shortened by 5 bases and J by 0 bases, with 14 bases between the two germline ends. The V gene's germline CDR1 is MNHNS and CDR2 SASEGT. The CDR3 sequence is 16 residues long. CDR3 nucleotides: TGTGCCAGCAGTCGAGGTAGTTGGAGCTCCTACAATGAGCAGTTCTTC. Amino acids: CASSRGSWSSYNEQFF.

The gene calls are TRBV12-3 or TRBV12-4 and TRBJ2-1, with 9 positions matching TRBD1. J was trimmed by 9 bases and V by 5 bases; bases with no gene match: 11. The CDR3 totals 15 residues. The CDR3 nucleotides are TGTGCCAGCAGTATAGACAGGGGGAGTATTAGTGAGCAGTTCTTC. This codes for CASSIDRGSISEQFF.

The chain combines TRBV20-1 with TRBJ2-7; maybe TRBD2 (5 bases). The ends were cut back, 1 base at V and 4 bases at J, with 17 bases in the middle. Looked up from germline, CDR1 is DFQATT and CDR2 is SNEGSKA (reference sequence). The CDR3 is 15 amino acids. CDR3 residues: CSARVSPGNRYEQYF. In DNA, the CDR3 is TGCAGTGCTAGAGTATCTCCGGGAAACCGGTACGAGCAGTACTTC.

This clonotype was detected many times. The V call is TRBV7-8, the J call TRBJ2-5; 7 bases align to TRBD1. This CDR3 has 14 residues. V lost 6 bases, J lost 3 bases, and 7 bases stayed unmatched. Germline assignment: CDR1 SGHVS and CDR2 FQNEAQ. The chain's CDR3 is CASRPRDREETQYF. Written as DNA, the CDR3 is TGTGCCAGCAGGCCTCGGGACAGAGAAGAGACCCAGTACTTC. Using reference TRBV7-8 and TRBJ2-5 for the parts outside the CDR3, the full variable domain is GAGVSQSPRYKVAKRGQDVALRCDPISGHVSLFWYQQALGQGPEFLTYFQNEAQLDKSGLPSDRFFAERPEGSVSTLKIQRTQQEDSAVYLCASRPRDREETQYFGPGTRLLVL.

This clonotype was seen a handful of times. The CDR3: CASSLEAGLNYEQYF. In DNA form, the CDR3 reads TGTGCCAGCAGCTTAGAGGCAGGTTTGAACTACGAGCAGTACTTC. This chain uses TRBV7-6 with TRBJ2-7; D is ambiguous. CDR1 and CDR2 (germline): SGHVS, FNYEAQ. The CDR3 is made up of 15 amino acids. V lost 1 base and J lost 3, with 13 bases in between.

This clonotype was counted at least ten times. The gene calls are TRBV7-3 and TRBJ2-1; 15 bases are shared with TRBD2. The junction had 4 bases not matched to a gene; V was cut back by 4 bases and J by 6 bases. This CDR3 is built from 16 residues. Germline V gene sequence: CDR1 SGHTA, CDR2 FQGTGA. The CDR3 is CASSSGLAGGPNEQFF. The DNA of the CDR3 is TGTGCCAGCAGCTCCGGACTAGCGGGGGGGCCCAATGAGCAGTTCTTC.

Here the CDR3 reads CSVEARGSLFYEQYF. DNA for the CDR3: TGCAGCGTTGAGGCGAGAGGCAGTCTTTTTTACGAGCAGTACTTC. The chain joins TRBV29-1 to TRBJ2-7; no clear D. The CDR3 is made up of 15 amino acids. Germline V gives CDR1 SQVTM, CDR2 ANQGSEA. Trimming shortened V by 3 bases and J by 4 bases, and 19 bases separated the two germline ends.

This clonotype was observed a few times. The chain is built from TRBV7-6 and TRBJ2-1, with a possible D match to TRBD2 (7 bases). Germline V CDR1 and CDR2: SGHVS, FNYEAQ. The V end lost 1 base, the J end lost 10 bases, and 17 bases lay between the germline ends. The CDR3 is 15 residues long. The DNA of the CDR3 is TGTGCCAGCAGCTTAGGGGGGGGGGCCTTCGAAGAGCAGTTCTTC. Residues: CASSLGGGAFEEQFF.

In its sample, this clonotype was seen a few times. The V call is TRBV27, the J call TRBJ2-7; no firm D call. CDR3 length: 14 residues. Germline assignment: CDR1 MNHEY and CDR2 SMNVEV (reference sequence). The ends were cut back, 2 bases at V and 2 bases at J, with 10 bases in the middle. CDR3 sequence reads: CASSLKSATYEQYF. The DNA of the CDR3 is TGTGCCAGCAGTTTAAAGTCCGCTACCTACGAGCAGTACTTC.

V usage is TRBV7-2 and J usage is TRBJ1-1, with TRBD1 as a possible D gene (5 bases). Germline V gives CDR1 SGHTA, CDR2 FQGNSA. This CDR3 comprises 17 residues. V lost 1 base to trimming and J lost 0 bases, with 15 bases between them. CDR3 in amino acids: CASSLGVPGRMNTEAFF. CDR3 DNA: TGTGCCAGCAGCTTAGGAGTGCCAGGGAGGATGAACACTGAAGCTTTCTTT.

This chain joins TRBV3-1 and TRBJ2-1; D might be TRBD2 (6 bases). The CDR3 loop spans 15 amino acids. Germline V gene sequence: CDR1 LGHDT, CDR2 YNNKEL (reference sequence). The germline V and J ends were trimmed by 1 base and 3 bases, with 10 bases remaining between them. The CDR3: CASSQAIAVYNEQFF. CDR3 nucleotide sequence: TGTGCCAGCAGCCAAGCGATAGCGGTCTACAATGAGCAGTTCTTC.

This clonotype was seen a few times. This chain connects TRBV24-1 to TRBJ1-5; 9 bases map to TRBD1. Trimming cost V 4 bases and J 2 bases; bases outside gene matches: 8. This CDR3 region has 17 residues. From germline, CDR1 is KGHDR and CDR2 SFDVKD. This CDR3 reads CATSDPRDRDGNQPQHF. The CDR3, as DNA: TGTGCCACCAGTGACCCCCGGGACAGGGATGGCAATCAGCCCCAGCATTTT.

This clonotype came up a few times. V gene TRBV27 combines with J gene TRBJ2-5, with D tentatively TRBD2 (6 bases). The germline CDR1 and CDR2 sequences are MNHEY and SMNVEV (reference sequence). The length of the CDR3 is 14 residues. V gave up 4 bases and J gave up 2 bases, with 11 bases separating them. CDR3 sequence reads: CASSYVGGQETQYF. The DNA of the CDR3 is TGTGCCAGCAGTTATGTGGGGGGACAAGAGACCCAGTACTTC.

This clonotype was counted ten times or more. The J gene is TRBJ2-1, the V gene TRBV15, with no clear D. The CDR3 extends over 15 amino acids. Trimming shortened V by 5 bases and J by 7 bases, and 18 bases separated the two germline ends. Germline V lookup: CDR1 LNHNV, CDR2 YYDKDF (reference sequence). CDR3 in DNA: TGTGCCACCAGCGAGCTGGCGCAATTGTGGAATGAGCAGTTCTTC. Protein: CATSELAQLWNEQFF.

This chain connects TRBV29-1 to TRBJ1-2; a possible D gene is TRBD1 (6 bases). This CDR3 is 12 amino acids long. V was trimmed by 6 bases and J by 8 bases, leaving 16 bases between them. CDR1 and CDR2 (germline): SQVTM, ANQGSEA. The CDR3 spells CSVVEGGEGYTF. The CDR3 coding sequence is TGCAGCGTGGTCGAGGGGGGGGAAGGCTACACCTTC.

The chain combines TRBV6-2 or TRBV6-3 with TRBJ1-1; D ambiguous. Trimming left V 2 bases short and J 3 bases short, with 10 bases between. This CDR3 is built from 14 residues. CDR1 is MNHEY and CDR2 is SVGEGT in the germline V gene. The CDR3 here is CASSYPGSYTEAFF. The CDR3 coding sequence is TGTGCCAGCAGTTACCCGGGGTCGTACACTGAAGCTTTCTTT.

The chain links TRBV6-5 to TRBJ1-2, with no clear D. Germline V gives CDR1 MNHEY, CDR2 SVGAGI. Trimming shortened V by 0 bases and J by 7 bases, and 9 bases separated the two germline ends. The CDR3 is 13 residues long. The DNA for the CDR3 is TGTGCCAGCAGTTACTCGGCAGGAGGTGGCTACACCTTC. This sequence encodes CASSYSAGGGYTF.

V gene TRBV7-8 combines with J gene TRBJ2-6; D not certain. The CDR3 runs 14 residues. The germline V gene encodes CDR1 SGHVS and CDR2 FQNEAQ. The V end was cut by 1 base, the J end by 4 bases, with 5 bases between. The CDR3: CASSLEPGANVLTF. The CDR3 nucleotides read TGTGCCAGCAGCTTAGAGCCCGGGGCCAACGTCCTGACTTTC.

The chain links TRBV2 to TRBJ2-1; perhaps TRBD2 as D (6 bases). The CDR3 sequence is 13 residues long. V was pared by 5 bases and J by 3 bases, with 8 bases between. Germline CDR1 reads SNHLY; CDR2 reads FYNNEI. Here the CDR3 DNA reads TGTGCCAGCAGTCGGGGGTTCTACAATGAGCAGTTCTTC. Translating gives CASSRGFYNEQFF.

This clonotype was seen once. V gene TRBV27 combines with J gene TRBJ2-2; 7 bases map to TRBD2. The CDR3 has 16 amino acids. With 5 bases clipped from V and 2 bases from J, the junction kept 8 bases outside the gene matches. Germline V gene sequence: CDR1 MNHEY, CDR2 SMNVEV (reference sequence). The CDR3 DNA reads as TGTGCCAGCAGTGCGGGGGACGGAATAAACACCGGGGAGCTGTTTTTT. Translated, it gives CASSAGDGINTGELFF.

V is TRBV7-9 and J is TRBJ2-1, with D unclear. This CDR3 contains 16 residues. Germline V gene sequence: CDR1 SEHNR, CDR2 FQNEAQ (reference sequence). V was clipped by 1 base and J by 5 bases, with 15 bases between them. CDR3 sequence: CASSLEIGSLDNEQFF. In DNA form, the CDR3 reads TGTGCCAGCAGCTTAGAAATAGGTTCACTCGACAATGAGCAGTTCTTC.

The rearrangement uses TRBV2 and TRBJ2-3; no firm D call. Trimming removed 8 bases from V and 1 base from J, with 10 bases in between. The germline V gene encodes CDR1 SNHLY and CDR2 FYNNEI. The length of the CDR3 is 13 residues. The CDR3 region is CASDGYGTDTQYF. The CDR3 region has the DNA TGTGCCAGCGACGGTTACGGCACAGATACGCAGTATTTT.

This clonotype occurred a few times. The V call is TRBV2, the J call TRBJ1-4; tentatively, D is TRBD1 (5 bases). The germline V and J ends were trimmed by 7 bases and 12 bases, with 12 bases remaining between them. Germline CDR1 SNHLY, CDR2 FYNNEI. This CDR3 contains 11 residues. CDR3 protein: CASILRGELFF. The CDR3 DNA sequence: TGTGCCAGCATACTCCGGGGGGAACTGTTTTTT. Full variable domain (outside the CDR3, taken from reference TRBV2 and TRBJ1-4): EPEVTQTPSHQVTQMGQEVILRCVPISNHLYFYWYRQILGQKVEFLVSFYNNEISEKSEIFDDQFSVERPDGSNFTLKIRSTKLEDSAMYFCASILRGELFFGSGTQLSVL.

As regards this clonotype: A much larger clone sits a single nucleotide away, making a read error possible. J is TRBJ2-1 and V is TRBV7-6; D possibly uses TRBD1 or TRBD2 (6 bases each). Germline V lookup: CDR1 SGHVS, CDR2 FNYEAQ. Trimming left V 5 bases short and J 5 bases short, with 16 bases between. The CDR3 runs 15 residues. The CDR3 loop is CASSPPLRGDNEQFF. In DNA form, the CDR3 reads TGTGCCAGCAGCCCCCCTTTGAGGGGGGACAATGAGCAGTTCTTC.